This entry lists 14 T cell receptor beta chains sequenced from one sample in a study of blood T cell repertoires in COVID-19 (TCRdb year 2020). To prepare the library, the immunoSEQ multiplex PCR assay was applied. The clones in this table, taken by TCRdb from immuneACCESS, are in-frame only. Not every clone is retained; where verified, under half of the shortfall comes from an unresolved V gene, and the cause of the rest is unknown. The sample table contains about 280,000 clones; only one count was recorded for roughly 80% of them. Roughly 5.3% of the sample belongs to the ten largest clones. Sequenced material: PBMCs or T cells enriched from blood (not recorded which). Receptor source: a man aged 40-50 years who had been exposed to COVID-19.

J is TRBJ2-3 and V is TRBV5-1; 8 positions match TRBD2. CDR1 is SGHRS and CDR2 is YFSETQ in the germline V gene. Germline trimming cut 1 base from V and 1 base from J; bases unmatched to any gene: 11. The CDR3 runs to 18 residues. The CDR3 nucleotides are TGCGCCAGCAGCTTGATCAACCGGACTAGCAGCCGCACAGATACGCAGTATTTT. Amino acid sequence: CASSLINRTSSRTDTQYF.

This rearrangement joins TRBV30 to TRBJ1-6, with a possible D match to TRBD1 (5 bases). The CDR3 runs 13 residues. Looked up from germline, CDR1 is GTSNPN and CDR2 is SVGIG (reference sequence). V lost 4 bases to trimming and J lost 8 bases, with 12 bases between them. CDR3 bases: TGTGCCTGGATGCAAGGGGTGGATTCACCCCTCCACTTT. Amino acids: CAWMQGVDSPLHF.

The CDR3 coding sequence is TGTGCCAGCAGTGAACGAGGTCCATCCAATTCACCCCTCCACTTT. It translates to CASSERGPSNSPLHF. This sequence joins TRBV6-1 and TRBJ1-6, with unresolved D. Trimming removed 2 bases from V and 7 bases from J, with 12 bases in between. There are 15 residues in the CDR3. Germline V gene lookup returns CDR1 MNHNS and CDR2 SASEGT.

CDR3 in amino acids: CASSQDLGAGGETQYF. CDR3 sequence (DNA): TGTGCCAGCAGCCAAGATCTTGGAGCGGGGGGGGAGACCCAGTACTTC. The chain links TRBV4-2 to TRBJ2-5, with TRBD2 identical over 10 bases. CDR3 size: 16 residues. Germline CDR1 reads LGHNA; CDR2 reads YNFKEQ. Losses at the gene ends were 0 bases for V and 5 bases for J; bases not matched to a gene: 6.

The rearrangement joins TRBV30 to TRBJ1-1, with D perhaps matching TRBD1 (5 bases). The CDR3 is 12 amino acids. The V end was cut by 3 bases, the J end by 4 bases, with 9 bases between. The germline gives CDR1 GTSNPN, CDR2 SVGIG (reference sequence). In nucleotides, the CDR3 is TGTGCCTGGAGGGGGCGCGTCACTGAAGCTTTCTTT. Translated, it gives CAWRGRVTEAFF.

The sample holds a few counts of this clone. The chain has TRBV12-3 or TRBV12-4 and TRBJ1-2; D is ambiguous. The CDR3 sequence is 13 residues long. Trimming stripped 3 bases from V and 5 bases from J, with 10 bases between. As DNA, the CDR3 is TGTGCCAGCAGTTTCGCGGCGGATTATGGCTACACCTTC. Encoded protein: CASSFAADYGYTF.

The chain uses TRBV19 and TRBJ2-1, with 12 bases lining up with TRBD1. V shed 6 bases and J 11 bases; nucleotides not matched to a gene: 8. Germline lookup yields CDR1 LNHDA and CDR2 SQIVND (reference sequence). This CDR3 contains 14 residues. CDR3 protein: CASSAGQGARKQFF. For the CDR3, the DNA is TGTGCCAGTAGCGCGGGACAGGGGGCGCGGAAGCAGTTCTTC.

The chain combines TRBV23-1 with TRBJ1-6; possibly TRBD1 for D (5 bases). TRBV23-1 counts as an open reading frame of uncertain function. The CDR3 extends over 14 amino acids. V was clipped by 3 bases and J by 6 bases, with 9 bases between them. DNA for the CDR3: TGCGCCAGCAGTCAGGCGGGGACTAATTCACCCCTCCACTTT. This gives the protein CASSQAGTNSPLHF.

This clone was detected only once. The chain links TRBV14 to TRBJ1-1, with a weak D call TRBD1 (5 bases). V was shortened by 1 base and J by 4 bases, with 16 bases between the two germline ends. The CDR3 totals 16 residues. Germline CDR1 reads SGHDN; CDR2 reads FVKESK. CDR3: CASSQGLVAGGTEAFF. Here the CDR3 DNA reads TGTGCCAGCAGCCAAGGCCTGGTCGCCGGGGGCACTGAAGCTTTCTTT.

V and J are TRBV27 and TRBJ1-2; 8 bases map to TRBD1. This CDR3 comprises 12 residues. Trimming removed 6 bases from V and 8 bases from J; junction bases left unmatched: 5. Per germline, CDR1 MNHEY and CDR2 SMNVEV (reference sequence). The CDR3 DNA sequence: TGTGCCAGCAGATACAGGGGGGGCGGCTACACCTTC. Its protein is CASRYRGGGYTF.

CDR3: CAISPGTLGEAFF. DNA of the CDR3: TGTGCCATCAGTCCCGGGACATTGGGTGAAGCTTTCTTT. J is TRBJ1-1 and V is TRBV10-3; perhaps TRBD1 as D (6 bases). The V gene lost 5 bases and the J gene lost 7 bases, with 14 bases spanning the gap. The CDR3 loop spans 13 amino acids. The V gene's germline CDR1 is ENHRY and CDR2 SYGVKD.

This chain connects TRBV2 to TRBJ1-5; 9 positions match TRBD1. This CDR3 has 14 residues. The V segment lost 6 bases and the J segment 6 bases; nucleotides outside the gene matches: 6. The germline CDR1 and CDR2 sequences are SNHLY and FYNNEI. DNA of the CDR3: TGTGCCAGCAGCGGGACAGGGTCGGTTCAGCCCCAGCATTTT. It translates to CASSGTGSVQPQHF.

V gene TRBV4-2 combines with J gene TRBJ2-5; 10 nucleotides line up with TRBD1. Unmatched junction bases numbered 5, after V lost 8 bases and J lost 2 bases. Germline values: CDR1 LGHNA, CDR2 YNFKEQ. The CDR3 consists of 14 residues. Here the CDR3 DNA reads TGTGCCAGCGGATCGGGACAGGGGCAAGAGACCCAGTACTTC. Its translation: CASGSGQGQETQYF.

The chain employs TRBV2 and TRBJ2-3; 8 bases agree with TRBD2. Trimming at V came to 9 bases and at J to 5 bases, leaving 10 bases not matched to a gene. Per germline, CDR1 SNHLY and CDR2 FYNNEI. The CDR3 runs to 14 residues. The CDR3 loop reads CASLTGGPRDTQYF. In nucleotides, the CDR3 is TGTGCCAGTCTAACGGGAGGGCCGAGAGATACGCAGTATTTT.